Detailed here is one T cell receptor (beta chain). The antigen remains undetermined. Germline V gives CDR1 SGHTA, CDR2 FQGNSA. V lost 0 bases to trimming and J lost 10 bases, with 10 bases between them. The CDR3 length is 13 residues. The repertoire was sequenced with immunoSEQ multiplex PCR; TCRdb's copy has only in-frame clones and lacks some. This table holds over 60,000 clones, over 90% found once. Time point described: newly diagnosed, previously untreated cHL patient sample. Researchers used newly diagnosed, untreated classical Hodgkin lymphoma PBMCs for comparison. This sample is drawn from a study of PD-1 blockade in classical Hodgkin lymphoma. Regarding the study as a whole: Although disease activity or prior therapy may be involved, causes of the repertoire differences remain undefined. Before treatment, TCR diversity in newly diagnosed patients was reportedly lower than in healthy donors.

Source material: peripheral blood mononuclear cells (PBMCs). J is TRBJ1-5 and V is TRBV7-2, with D unresolved. The sequence came from a human donor with classical Hodgkin lymphoma. CDR3 coding DNA: TGTGCCAGCAGCTTAGCGGGCGGGGAACCCCAGCATTTT. Its protein is CASSLAGGEPQHF.